This T cell receptor beta chain was captured in a study of blood T cell repertoires in COVID-19. Clones were sequenced by immunoSEQ multiplex PCR, and TCRdb holds only the in-frame ones, with some missing. The data show around 100,000 clones, 90% seen once. The CDR3 sequence is 14 residues long. Per the germline V gene, CDR1 is LNHDA and CDR2 is SQIVND (reference sequence). V dropped 4 bases and J dropped 1 base, with 10 bases sitting between them. Sequencing was done on a sample of peripheral blood. The sequence was obtained from a man between 45 and 60 years old with acute or convalescent COVID-19. The J gene is TRBJ1-1, the V gene TRBV19; possible D gene TRBD1, 5 bases. The CDR3 here is CASSTGYGNTEAFF. CDR3 nucleotide sequence: TGTGCCAGTAGTACAGGGTACGGGAACACTGAAGCTTTCTTT. The whole variable domain, filled in from reference TRBV19 and TRBJ1-1, reads DGGITQSPKYLFRKEGQNVTLSCEQNLNHDAMYWYRQDPGQGLRLIYYSQIVNDFQKGDIAEGYSVSREKKESFPLTVTSAQKNPTAFYLCASSTGYGNTEAFFGQGTRLTVV.